The entry below describes one TCR beta chain. This clone was seen a few times. Its antigen is currently not known. Base quality data are lacking; no much larger clone is found one base away. The sample comes from a study of blood T cell repertoires in COVID-19 (dated by TCRdb to about 2020). Some background on the complete study: Collaborator samples came from the United States, Italy and Spain and covered acute and convalescent phases of COVID-19. The material from the prospective study consisted of cDNA or gDNA derived from T cells, B-cell-depleted T cells, or PBMCs. Deeply sampled blood TCRbeta repertoires from subjects exposed to, actively infected with, or recovered from COVID-19 were included in the dataset. A freely available public database, intended as a resource for researchers studying the immune response to SARS-CoV-2, is where the repertoires were released. The samples were drawn from two sources: the first 160 participants of the ongoing ImmuneRACE study, and 1,200 or so subjects contributed by 6 global collaborators. Sample metadata almost always included a de-identified subject ID, COVID-19 status, age in years and sex. Where HLA class I and class II types were available, the types were taken from metadata supplied by the sample provider, not from assay-based typing.

Paper-wide results and their limitations: Clinical and demographic metadata were provided uncurated, with the amount varying by source and participant.

Clipping removes 0 bases from V and 8 bases from J, with 15 as the unmatched junction base count. The germline V gene encodes CDR1 MNHEY and CDR2 SMNVEV (reference sequence). There are 18 amino acids in the CDR3, from cysteine to phenylalanine inclusive. This entry keeps only the CDR3 DNA: 54 bases, framed from base 1. The immunoSEQ Assay, a bias-controlled multiplex PCR, was used to amplify TCRbeta CDR3 regions from genomic DNA. The authors processed their data as follows. The number of nucleated cells in each sample was estimated by amplification of reference gene primers within the assay. Sequence reads were collapsed and filtered to measure the absolute abundance of every unique TCRbeta CDR3 rearrangement. For each sample, productive Simpson clonality was calculated as the square root of Simpson's diversity index over productive rearrangements. TCRdb carries this immuneACCESS record with in-frame sequences only. Its versions omit some clonotypes, under half of them owing to an unresolved V gene in the studies checked, with the rest unexplained. The V and J calls and clone size come from that table; D and trimming were worked out from the DNA. The sample table records around 130,000 clones; 80% to 90% of these occur just once. In total, the top ten clones hold roughly 3.6% of the sample.

Collaborating institutions collected whole blood in K2EDTA tubes following their own protocols. For TCRbeta analysis, collaborators shipped samples in one of three forms: frozen whole blood, isolated PBMCs, or DNA extracted from either of those sample types. The TCR comes from a woman aged 60 to 75 with acute or convalescent COVID-19. Recombination linked TRBV27 to TRBJ1-4, with 7 bases in between that match TRBD1. The material sequenced was peripheral blood. The bases read TGTGCCAGCAGTTTATCTTCCGGGACAGCCCAAAGGAGGGAAAAACTGTTTTTT. It encodes CASSLSSGTAQRREKLFF.